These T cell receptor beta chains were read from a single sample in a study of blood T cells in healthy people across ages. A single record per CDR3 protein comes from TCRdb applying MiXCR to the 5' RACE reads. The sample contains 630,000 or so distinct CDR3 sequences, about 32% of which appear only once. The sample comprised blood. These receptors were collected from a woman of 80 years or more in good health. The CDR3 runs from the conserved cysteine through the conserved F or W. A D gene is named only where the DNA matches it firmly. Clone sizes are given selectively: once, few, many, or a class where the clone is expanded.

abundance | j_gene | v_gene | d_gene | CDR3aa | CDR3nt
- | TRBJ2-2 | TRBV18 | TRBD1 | CASSPWDRNTGELFF | TGTGCCAGCTCACCGTGGGACAGGAACACCGGGGAGCTGTTTTTT
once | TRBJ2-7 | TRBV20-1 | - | CSAEYSSYEQYF | TGCAGTGCTGAATACAGCTCCTACGAGCAGTACTTC
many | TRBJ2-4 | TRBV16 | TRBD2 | CASSQDPAGGNIQYF | TGTGCCAGCAGCCAAGATCCAGCGGGGGGGAACATTCAGTACTTC
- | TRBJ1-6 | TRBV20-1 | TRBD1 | CSASDIDRADSPLHF | TGCAGTGCTAGCGATATAGACAGGGCTGATTCACCCCTCCACTTT
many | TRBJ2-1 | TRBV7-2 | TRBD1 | CASSPRARRQGGHEQFF | TGTGCCAGCAGCCCAAGGGCCAGGCGCCAAGGGGGCCATGAGCAGTTCTTC
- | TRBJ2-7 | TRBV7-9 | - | CASSLSESYEQYF | TGTGCCAGCAGCTTATCGGAAAGCTACGAGCAGTACTTC
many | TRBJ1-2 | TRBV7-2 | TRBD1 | CASSPPGQPGRGYTF | TGTGCCAGCAGCCCTCCGGGACAGCCCGGCCGTGGCTACACCTTC
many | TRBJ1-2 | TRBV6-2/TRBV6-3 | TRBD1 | CASSYSTGDGYTF | TGTGCCAGCAGTTACTCGACAGGGGATGGCTACACCTTC
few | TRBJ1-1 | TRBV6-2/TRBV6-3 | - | CASSWGLTETGEAFF | TGTGCCAGCAGTTGGGGGCTTACCGAGACTGGGGAAGCTTTCTTT
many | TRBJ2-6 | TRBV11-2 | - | CASSLGPGTPSSGANVLTF | TGTGCCAGCAGCTTAGGACCCGGGACTCCCAGCTCTGGGGCCAACGTCCTGACTTTC
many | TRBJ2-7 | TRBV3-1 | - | CASSQQYEQYF | TGTGCCAGCAGCCAACAATACGAGCAGTACTTC
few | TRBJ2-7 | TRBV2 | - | CASRLGFLEQYF | TGTGCCAGCAGATTAGGGTTTCTTGAGCAGTACTTC
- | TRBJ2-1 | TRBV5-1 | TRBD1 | CASSVGQTYNEQFF | TGCGCCAGCAGCGTGGGACAGACGTACAATGAGCAGTTCTTC
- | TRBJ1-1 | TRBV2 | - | CASSERGHTEAFF | TGTGCCAGCAGTGAACGGGGGCACACTGAAGCTTTCTTT
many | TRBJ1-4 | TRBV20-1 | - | CSASNRDGKGILFF | TGCAGTGCTAGCAACAGGGATGGTAAAGGTATACTGTTTTTT
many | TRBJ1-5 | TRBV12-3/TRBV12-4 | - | CASRTTVGTPQHF | TGTGCCAGCAGAACAACGGTGGGCACGCCCCAGCATTTT
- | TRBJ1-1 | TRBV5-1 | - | CASSYHGTFHTEAFF | TGCGCCAGCAGCTACCACGGGACTTTTCACACTGAAGCTTTCTTT
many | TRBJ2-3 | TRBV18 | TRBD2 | CASSPPSSGAAPNTQYF | TGTGCCAGCTCACCACCGTCTAGCGGGGCCGCCCCGAATACGCAGTATTTT
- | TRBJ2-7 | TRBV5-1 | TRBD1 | CASSSAPGTADYEQYF | TGCGCCAGCAGCTCCGCCCCCGGGACAGCCGACTACGAGCAGTACTTC
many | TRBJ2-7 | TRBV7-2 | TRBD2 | CASSQLRGVNYEQYF | TGTGCCAGCAGCCAGCTTCGGGGGGTGAACTACGAGCAGTACTTC
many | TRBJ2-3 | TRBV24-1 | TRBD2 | CATSDYAGLAGDYTDTQYF | TGTGCCACCAGTGACTACGCGGGACTAGCGGGGGATTACACAGATACGCAGTATTTT
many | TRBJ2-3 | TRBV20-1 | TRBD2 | CSARGLASTDTQYF | TGCAGTGCTAGGGGACTAGCGAGCACAGATACGCAGTATTTT
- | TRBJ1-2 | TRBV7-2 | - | CASSTRQFRSGYTF | TGTGCCAGCAGCACCCGACAGTTTCGGTCTGGCTACACCTTC
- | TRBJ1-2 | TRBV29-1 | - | CSGWDFHGYTF | TGCAGCGGATGGGACTTCCATGGCTACACCTTC
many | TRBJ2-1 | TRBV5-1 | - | CASSFSEVYNEQFF | TGCGCCAGCAGCTTCTCGGAGGTCTACAATGAGCAGTTCTTC
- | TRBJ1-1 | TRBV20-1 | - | CSAMTALNTEAFF | TGCAGTGCAATGACAGCCCTGAACACTGAAGCTTTCTTT
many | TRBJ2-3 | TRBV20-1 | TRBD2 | CSARGNRGGPRSTDTQYF | TGCAGTGCTAGAGGAAATCGGGGGGGCCCGAGAAGCACAGATACGCAGTATTTT
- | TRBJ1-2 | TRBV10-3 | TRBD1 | CVIQGTGAEYGYTF | TGTGTCATCCAAGGGACAGGGGCTGAATATGGCTACACCTTC
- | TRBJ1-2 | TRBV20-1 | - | CSAGVGRNYGYTF | TGCAGTGCTGGGGTCGGACGGAACTATGGCTACACCTTC
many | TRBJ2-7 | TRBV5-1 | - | CASRGMQGGIAYEQYF | TGCGCCAGCAGGGGAATGCAGGGGGGTATTGCCTACGAGCAGTACTTC
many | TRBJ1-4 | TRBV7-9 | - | CASSFSREKLFF | TGTGCCAGCAGCTTCTCCAGGGAAAAACTGTTTTTT
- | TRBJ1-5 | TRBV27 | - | CASSLSPIQPQHF | TGTGCCAGCAGTTTATCTCCGATCCAGCCCCAGCATTTT
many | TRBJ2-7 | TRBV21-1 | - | CASSDTPTGSFSYEQYF | TGTGCCAGCAGCGACACTCCAACAGGGTCCTTCTCCTACGAGCAGTACTTC
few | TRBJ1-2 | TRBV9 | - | CASSAGSQGYTF | TGTGCCAGCAGCGCGGGATCCCAAGGCTACACCTTC
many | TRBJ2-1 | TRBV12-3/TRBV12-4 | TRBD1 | CASRSFGTGHDEQFF | TGTGCCAGCAGGTCCTTCGGGACAGGACACGATGAGCAGTTCTTC
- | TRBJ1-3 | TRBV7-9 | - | CASSLSGPGNTIYF | TGTGCCAGCAGCTTGAGCGGTCCGGGAAACACCATATATTTT
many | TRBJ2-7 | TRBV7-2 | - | CASSNRYEQYF | TGTGCCAGCAGCAACCGCTACGAGCAGTACTTC